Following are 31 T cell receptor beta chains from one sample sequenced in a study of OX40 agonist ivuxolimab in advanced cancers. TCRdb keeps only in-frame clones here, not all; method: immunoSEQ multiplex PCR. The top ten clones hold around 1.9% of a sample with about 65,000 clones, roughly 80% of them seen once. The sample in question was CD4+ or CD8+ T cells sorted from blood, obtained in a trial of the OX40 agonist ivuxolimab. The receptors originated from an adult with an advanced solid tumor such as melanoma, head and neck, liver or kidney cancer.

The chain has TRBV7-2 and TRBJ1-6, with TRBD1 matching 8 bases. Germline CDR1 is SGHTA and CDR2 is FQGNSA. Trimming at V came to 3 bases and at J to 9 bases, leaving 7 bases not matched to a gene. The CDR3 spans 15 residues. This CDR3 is CASSLNRGKISPLHF. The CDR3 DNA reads TGTGCCAGCAGCTTGAACAGGGGGAAAATTTCACCCCTCCACTTT.

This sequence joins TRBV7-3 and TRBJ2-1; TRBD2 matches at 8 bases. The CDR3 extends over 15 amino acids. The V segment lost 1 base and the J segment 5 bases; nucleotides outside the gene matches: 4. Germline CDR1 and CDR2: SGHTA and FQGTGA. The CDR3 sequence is CASSLMGLEHNEQFF. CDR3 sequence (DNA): TGTGCCAGCAGCTTAATGGGACTAGAACACAATGAGCAGTTCTTC.

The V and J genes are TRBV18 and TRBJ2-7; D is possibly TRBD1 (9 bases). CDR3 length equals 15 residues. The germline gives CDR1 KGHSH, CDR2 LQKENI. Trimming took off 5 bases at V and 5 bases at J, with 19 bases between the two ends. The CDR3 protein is CASSLGQGLGHEQYV. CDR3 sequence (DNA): TGTGCCAGCTCATTGGGACAGGGACTAGGCCACGAGCAGTACGTC.

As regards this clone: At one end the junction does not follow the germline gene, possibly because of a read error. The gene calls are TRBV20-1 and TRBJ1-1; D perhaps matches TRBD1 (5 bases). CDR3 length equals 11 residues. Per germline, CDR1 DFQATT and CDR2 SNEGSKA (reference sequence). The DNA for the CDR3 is TGCAGTGCTCTAAGTGGGACGGGACGCTCCTTT. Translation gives CSALSGTGRSF.

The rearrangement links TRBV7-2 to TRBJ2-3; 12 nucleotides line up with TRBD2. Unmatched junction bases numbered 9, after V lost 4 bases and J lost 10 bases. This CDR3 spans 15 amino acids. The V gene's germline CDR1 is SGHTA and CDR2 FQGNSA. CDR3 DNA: TGTGCCAGCAGCTCCGGACTAGCGGGGATCCCCGCGCAGTATTTT. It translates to CASSSGLAGIPAQYF.

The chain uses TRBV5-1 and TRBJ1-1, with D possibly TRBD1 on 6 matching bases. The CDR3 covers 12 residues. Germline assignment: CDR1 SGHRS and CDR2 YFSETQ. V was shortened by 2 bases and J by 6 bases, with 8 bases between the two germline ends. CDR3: CASSFTGSEAFF. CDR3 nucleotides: TGCGCCAGCAGCTTTACAGGGTCTGAAGCTTTCTTT. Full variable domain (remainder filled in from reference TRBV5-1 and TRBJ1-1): KAGVTQTPRYLIKTRGQQVTLSCSPISGHRSVSWYQQTPGQGLQFLFEYFSETQRNKGNFPGRFSGRQFSNSRSEMNVSTLELGDSALYLCASSFTGSEAFFGQGTRLTVV.

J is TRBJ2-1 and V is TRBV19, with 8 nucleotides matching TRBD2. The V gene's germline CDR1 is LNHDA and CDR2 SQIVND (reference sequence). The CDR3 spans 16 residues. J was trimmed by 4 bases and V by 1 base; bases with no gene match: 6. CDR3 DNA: TGTGCCAGTAGTATAGGGCTAGCGGGTGCTTACAATGAGCAGTTCTTC. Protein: CASSIGLAGAYNEQFF.

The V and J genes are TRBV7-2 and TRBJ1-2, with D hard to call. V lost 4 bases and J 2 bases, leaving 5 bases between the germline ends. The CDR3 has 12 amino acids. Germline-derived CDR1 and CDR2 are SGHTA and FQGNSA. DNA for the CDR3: TGTGCCAGCAGCTACGGAAACTATGGCTACACCTTC. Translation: CASSYGNYGYTF. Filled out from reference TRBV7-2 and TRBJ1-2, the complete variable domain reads GAGVSQSPSNKVTEKGKDVELRCDPISGHTALYWYRQSLGQGLEFLIYFQGNSAPDKSGLPSDRFSAERTGGSVSTLTIQRTQQEDSAVYLCASSYGNYGYTFGSGTRLTVV.

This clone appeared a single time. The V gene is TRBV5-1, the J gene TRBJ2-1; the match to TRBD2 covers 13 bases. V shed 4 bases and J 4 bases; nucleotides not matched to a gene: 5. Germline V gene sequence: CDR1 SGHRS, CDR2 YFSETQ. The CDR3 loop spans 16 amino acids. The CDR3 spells CASSEQGLAGYNEQFF. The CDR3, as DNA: TGCGCCAGCAGCGAGCAGGGACTAGCGGGATACAATGAGCAGTTCTTC.

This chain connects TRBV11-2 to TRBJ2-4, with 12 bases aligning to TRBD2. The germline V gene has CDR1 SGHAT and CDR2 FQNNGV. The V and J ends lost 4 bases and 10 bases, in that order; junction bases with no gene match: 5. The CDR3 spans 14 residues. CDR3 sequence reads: CASSSRTSGIIQYF. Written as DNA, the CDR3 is TGTGCCAGCAGCTCGCGGACTAGCGGGATTATTCAGTACTTC.

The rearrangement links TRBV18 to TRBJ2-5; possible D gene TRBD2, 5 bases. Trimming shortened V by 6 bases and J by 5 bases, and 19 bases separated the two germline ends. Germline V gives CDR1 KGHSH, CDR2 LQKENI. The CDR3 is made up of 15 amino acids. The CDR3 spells CASSPGVYVQETQYF. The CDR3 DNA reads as TGTGCCAGCTCCCCCGGGGTTTACGTCCAGGAGACCCAGTACTTC.

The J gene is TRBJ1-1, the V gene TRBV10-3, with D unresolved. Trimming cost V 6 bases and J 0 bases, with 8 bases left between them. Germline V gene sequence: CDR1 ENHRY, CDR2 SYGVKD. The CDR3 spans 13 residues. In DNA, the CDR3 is TGTGCCATCAGGAAAGGAATGAACACTGAAGCTTTCTTT. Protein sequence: CAIRKGMNTEAFF.

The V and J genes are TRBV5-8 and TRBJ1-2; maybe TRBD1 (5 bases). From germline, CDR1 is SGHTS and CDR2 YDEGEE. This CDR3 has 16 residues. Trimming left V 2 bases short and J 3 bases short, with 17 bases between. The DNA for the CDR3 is TGTGCCAGCAGCTTAGACAGCACAGACTCCTACTATGGCTACACCTTC. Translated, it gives CASSLDSTDSYYGYTF.

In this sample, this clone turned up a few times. The CDR3 region has the DNA TGCGCCAGCAGCTTGGAGGGCCCCTGGTGGGGCTACACCTTC. The encoded protein is CASSLEGPWWGYTF. This chain connects TRBV5-1 to TRBJ1-2; D call uncertain. CDR1 SGHRS and CDR2 YFSETQ come from the germline V gene. CDR3 length equals 14 residues. Trimming took off 0 bases at V and 8 bases at J, with 14 bases between the two ends.

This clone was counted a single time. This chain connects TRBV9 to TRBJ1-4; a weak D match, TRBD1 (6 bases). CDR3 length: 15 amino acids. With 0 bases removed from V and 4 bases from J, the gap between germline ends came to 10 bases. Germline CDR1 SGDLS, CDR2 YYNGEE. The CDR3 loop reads CASSVGGGLNEKLFF. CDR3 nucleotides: TGTGCCAGCAGCGTAGGTGGGGGGCTTAATGAAAAACTGTTTTTT.

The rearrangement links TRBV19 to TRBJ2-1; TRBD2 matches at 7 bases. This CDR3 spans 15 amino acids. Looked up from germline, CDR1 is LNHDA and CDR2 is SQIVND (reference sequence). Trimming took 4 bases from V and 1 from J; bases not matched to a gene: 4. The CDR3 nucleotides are TGTGCCAGTAGTAGGAGCGGGACGTCCTACAATGAGCAGTTCTTC. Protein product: CASSRSGTSYNEQFF.

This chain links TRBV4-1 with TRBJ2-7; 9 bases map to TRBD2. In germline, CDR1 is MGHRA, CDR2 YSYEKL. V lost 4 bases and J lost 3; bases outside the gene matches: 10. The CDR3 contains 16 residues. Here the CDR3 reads CASSLILRLADYEQYF. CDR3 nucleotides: TGCGCCAGCAGCCTAATTTTGAGACTAGCGGACTACGAGCAGTACTTC.

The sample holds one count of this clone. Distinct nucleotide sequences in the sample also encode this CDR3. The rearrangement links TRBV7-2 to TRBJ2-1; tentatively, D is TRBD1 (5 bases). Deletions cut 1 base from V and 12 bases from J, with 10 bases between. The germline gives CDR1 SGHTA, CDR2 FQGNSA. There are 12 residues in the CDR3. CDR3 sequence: CASSLEGLRQFF. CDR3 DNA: TGTGCCAGCAGCTTAGAGGGGTTGCGGCAGTTCTTC.

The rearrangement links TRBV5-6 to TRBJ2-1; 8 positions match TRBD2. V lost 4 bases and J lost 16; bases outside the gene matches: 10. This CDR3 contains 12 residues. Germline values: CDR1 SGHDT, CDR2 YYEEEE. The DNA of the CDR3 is TGTGCCAGCAGCCCCCGGGGACTAGTGCCCTTCTTC. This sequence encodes CASSPRGLVPFF.

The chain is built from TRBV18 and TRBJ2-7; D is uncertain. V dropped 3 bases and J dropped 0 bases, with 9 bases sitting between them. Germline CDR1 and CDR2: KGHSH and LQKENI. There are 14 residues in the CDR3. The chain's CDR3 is CASSPPGLSYEQYF. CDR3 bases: TGTGCCAGCTCACCGCCGGGCCTCTCCTACGAGCAGTACTTC. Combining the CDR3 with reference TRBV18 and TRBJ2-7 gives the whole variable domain NAGVMQNPRHLVRRRGQEARLRCSPMKGHSHVYWYRQLPEEGLKFMVYLQKENIIDESGMPKERFSAEFPKEGPSILRIQQVVRGDSAAYFCASSPPGLSYEQYFGPGTRLTVT.

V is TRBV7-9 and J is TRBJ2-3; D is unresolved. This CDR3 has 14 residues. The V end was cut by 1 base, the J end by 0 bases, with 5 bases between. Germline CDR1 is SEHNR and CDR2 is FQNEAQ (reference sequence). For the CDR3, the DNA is TGTGCCAGCAGCTTAGTCGGAAGCACAGATACGCAGTATTTT. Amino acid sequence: CASSLVGSTDTQYF.

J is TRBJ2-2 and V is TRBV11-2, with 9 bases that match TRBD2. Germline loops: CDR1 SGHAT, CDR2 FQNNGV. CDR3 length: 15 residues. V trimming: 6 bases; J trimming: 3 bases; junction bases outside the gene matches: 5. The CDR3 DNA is TGTGCCAGCAGTTCTCGACTAGCGGACACCGGGGAGCTGTTTTTT. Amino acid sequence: CASSSRLADTGELFF.

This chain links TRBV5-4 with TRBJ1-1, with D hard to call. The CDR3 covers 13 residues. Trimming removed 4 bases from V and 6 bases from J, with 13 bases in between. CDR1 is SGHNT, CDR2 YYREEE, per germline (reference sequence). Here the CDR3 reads CASSLDPGSEAFF. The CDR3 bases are TGTGCCAGCAGCCTGGATCCGGGCTCTGAAGCTTTCTTT.

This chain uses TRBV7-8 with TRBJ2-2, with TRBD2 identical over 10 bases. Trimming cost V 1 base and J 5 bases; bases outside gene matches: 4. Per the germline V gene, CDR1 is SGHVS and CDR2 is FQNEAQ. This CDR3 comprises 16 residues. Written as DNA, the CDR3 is TGTGCCAGCAGCTTAGTATTACTAGCGGGAACCGGGGAGCTGTTTTTT. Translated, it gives CASSLVLLAGTGELFF.

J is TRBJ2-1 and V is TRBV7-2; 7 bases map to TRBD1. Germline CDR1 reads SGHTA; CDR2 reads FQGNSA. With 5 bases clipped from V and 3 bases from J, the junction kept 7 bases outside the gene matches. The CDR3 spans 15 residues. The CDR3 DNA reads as TGTGCCAGCAGCGCGTGGGACAGTCACTACAATGAGCAGTTCTTC. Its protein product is CASSAWDSHYNEQFF.

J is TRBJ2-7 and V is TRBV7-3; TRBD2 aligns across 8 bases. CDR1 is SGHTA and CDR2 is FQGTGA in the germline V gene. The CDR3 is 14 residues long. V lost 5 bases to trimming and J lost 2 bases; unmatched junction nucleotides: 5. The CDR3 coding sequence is TGTGCCAGCAGCGCCACTAGCGGACCCTACGAGCAGTACTTC. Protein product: CASSATSGPYEQYF.

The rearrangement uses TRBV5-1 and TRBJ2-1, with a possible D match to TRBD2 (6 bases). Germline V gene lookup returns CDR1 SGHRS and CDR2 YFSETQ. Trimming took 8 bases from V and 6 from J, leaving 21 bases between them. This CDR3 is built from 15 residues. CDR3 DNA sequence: TGCGCCAGTTACCGTAGCGGCGGACTGGGCAATGAGCAGTTCTTC. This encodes CASYRSGGLGNEQFF.

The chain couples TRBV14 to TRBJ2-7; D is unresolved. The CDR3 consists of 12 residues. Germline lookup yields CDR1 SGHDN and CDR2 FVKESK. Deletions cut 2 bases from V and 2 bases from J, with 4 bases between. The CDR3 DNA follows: TGTGCCAGCAGCCAAATTGCCTACGAGCAGTACTTC. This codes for CASSQIAYEQYF.

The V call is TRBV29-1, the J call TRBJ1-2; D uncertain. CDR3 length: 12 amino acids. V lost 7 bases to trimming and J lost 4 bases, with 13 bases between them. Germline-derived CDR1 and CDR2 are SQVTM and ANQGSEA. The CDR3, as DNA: TGCAGCGGGTTCGGCGGTCTCTATGGCTACACCTTC. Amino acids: CSGFGGLYGYTF.

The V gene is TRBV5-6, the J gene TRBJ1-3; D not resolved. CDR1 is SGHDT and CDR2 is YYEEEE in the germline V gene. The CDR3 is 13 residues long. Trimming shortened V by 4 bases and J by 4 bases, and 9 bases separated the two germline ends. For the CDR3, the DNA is TGTGCCAGCAGCCGAGAGTGGGGAAACACCATATATTTT. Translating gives CASSREWGNTIYF.

The CDR3 DNA sequence: TGTGCCAGCAGCTCCGGGTTGCGGGGAAACACCGGGGAGCTGTTTTTT. Its protein is CASSSGLRGNTGELFF. The V gene is TRBV5-4, the J gene TRBJ2-2; a possible D gene is TRBD2 (6 bases). The germline V and J ends were trimmed by 3 bases and 2 bases, with 14 bases remaining between them. The CDR3 totals 16 residues. Germline V gene lookup returns CDR1 SGHNT and CDR2 YYREEE (reference sequence).